Presented here are 32 T cell receptor beta chains from one specimen sequenced in a study of OX40 agonist ivuxolimab in advanced cancers. Sequenced by immunoSEQ multiplex PCR; TCRdb stores in-frame clones only, minus some. Of 65,000 to 80,000 clones detected, approximately 91% appear once; the ten largest clones hold around 0.4%. Sample: CD4+ or CD8+ T cells sorted from blood, taken in a trial of the OX40 agonist ivuxolimab. These receptors came from an adult with an advanced solid tumor such as melanoma, head and neck, liver or kidney cancer.

The V call is TRBV27, the J call TRBJ2-1; unclear D gene. This CDR3 region has 15 residues. Trimming pared 2 bases from V and 2 bases from J, leaving 10 bases between. Looked up from germline, CDR1 is MNHEY and CDR2 is SMNVEV (reference sequence). The CDR3 DNA is TGTGCCAGCAGTTTAGGGAAGCCAACCTACAATGAGCAGTTCTTC. Its protein is CASSLGKPTYNEQFF.

In this sample, this clone turned up once. This chain links TRBV10-3 with TRBJ2-7; D not certain. Germline lookup yields CDR1 ENHRY and CDR2 SYGVKD. The ends were cut back, 5 bases at V and 3 bases at J, with 17 bases in the middle. The CDR3 runs to 15 residues. The CDR3 nucleotides read TGTGCCATCAGTATAACCTTGCAGTCAAACTACGAGCAGTACTTC. Protein sequence: CAISITLQSNYEQYF.

The chain is built from TRBV7-6 and TRBJ1-6; TRBD1 agrees at 9 bases. The CDR3 totals 16 residues. The germline V gene has CDR1 SGHVS and CDR2 FNYEAQ. Trimming removed 1 base from V and 10 bases from J; junction bases left unmatched: 8. The DNA for the CDR3 is TGTGCCAGCAGCTTAGGACGACAGGGGGTAGGGTCACCCCTCCACTTT. It specifies CASSLGRQGVGSPLHF.

This CDR3 is CASSEFRGSGNTIYF. DNA of the CDR3: TGTGCCAGCAGTGAATTCAGGGGTAGTGGAAACACCATATATTTT. The chain carries TRBV25-1 and TRBJ1-3, with a possible D match to TRBD1 (6 bases). The CDR3 has 15 amino acids. CDR1 and CDR2 from the germline V gene are MGHDK and SYGVNS. With 1 base removed from V and 3 bases from J, the gap between germline ends came to 10 bases.

The rearrangement links TRBV27 to TRBJ2-5; D tentatively fits TRBD1 or TRBD2 (5 bases each). The V gene's germline CDR1 is MNHEY and CDR2 SMNVEV (reference sequence). V lost 5 bases, J lost 5 bases, and 15 bases lay in between. The CDR3 length is 14 residues. The DNA of the CDR3 is TGTGCCAGCAGTAGGGGAGAGGGTTTGGAGACCCAGTACTTC. Protein sequence: CASSRGEGLETQYF.

The J gene is TRBJ1-3, the V gene TRBV28, with 7 bases aligning to TRBD1. J was trimmed by 0 bases and V by 7 bases; bases with no gene match: 9. The CDR3 is 16 residues long. Germline CDR1 and CDR2: MDHEN and SYDVKM. The CDR3 DNA reads as TGTGCCAGCAAAATGGTCTGGGACAGCTCTGGAAACACCATATATTTT. Translation gives CASKMVWDSSGNTIYF.

J is TRBJ1-2 and V is TRBV6-5; 8 nucleotides match TRBD1. The V gene's germline CDR1 is MNHEY and CDR2 SVGAGI. Germline trimming cut 0 bases from V and 6 bases from J; bases unmatched to any gene: 3. This CDR3 is 14 amino acids long. CDR3 in amino acids: CASSYSRTGNGYTF. CDR3 nucleotide sequence: TGTGCCAGCAGTTACTCGAGGACAGGGAATGGCTACACCTTC.

This clone was seen just once. This rearrangement joins TRBV19 to TRBJ2-7, with 7 bases matching TRBD2. The CDR3 runs to 15 residues. Trimming at V came to 6 bases and at J to 2 bases, leaving 10 bases not matched to a gene. Germline-derived CDR1 and CDR2 are LNHDA and SQIVND (reference sequence). Here the CDR3 reads CASRTLADLTYEQYF. As DNA, the CDR3 is TGTGCCAGTAGGACGCTAGCGGATCTAACCTACGAGCAGTACTTC.

This chain links TRBV10-2 with TRBJ2-2; 7 nucleotides line up with TRBD1. The junction had 9 bases not matched to a gene; V was cut back by 3 bases and J by 5 bases. Germline V CDR1 and CDR2: WSHSY, SAAADI. The CDR3 is 16 amino acids. The CDR3 is CASSDRGGLITGELFF. The CDR3 coding sequence is TGCGCCAGCAGTGACAGAGGGGGCTTAATTACCGGGGAGCTGTTTTTT.

V is TRBV10-1 and J is TRBJ2-1; 9 nucleotides line up with TRBD2. V gave up 5 bases and J gave up 0 bases; unmatched junction bases: 8. CDR3 length: 17 amino acids. Germline CDR1 and CDR2: WNHNN and SYGVQD (reference sequence). The CDR3 nucleotides read TGCGCCAGCAGTCCCGCTAGCGGGACCCCCTCCTACAATGAGCAGTTCTTC. This encodes CASSPASGTPSYNEQFF.

V usage is TRBV6-6 and J usage is TRBJ2-3; TRBD2 matches 7 bases. The CDR3 is made up of 14 amino acids. Looked up from germline, CDR1 is MNHNY and CDR2 is SVGAGI (reference sequence). J lost 5 bases, V lost 5 bases, and 7 bases had no gene match. CDR3 loop: CASSPPGGVDTQYF. The CDR3 DNA follows: TGTGCCAGCAGTCCCCCGGGGGGAGTAGATACGCAGTATTTT.

V gene TRBV18 combines with J gene TRBJ2-2, with a weak D call TRBD1 (6 bases). The V end was cut by 1 base, the J end by 4 bases, with 16 bases between. The CDR3 extends over 17 amino acids. Germline lookup yields CDR1 KGHSH and CDR2 LQKENI. The CDR3 DNA follows: TGTGCCAGCTCACCACGTGTTACAGGGTCAGGCACCGGGGAGCTGTTTTTT. Translated: CASSPRVTGSGTGELFF.

This chain links TRBV5-1 with TRBJ2-2; 8 nucleotides line up with TRBD2. Germline lookup yields CDR1 SGHRS and CDR2 YFSETQ. The CDR3 spans 14 residues. J gave up 7 bases and V 1 base, and 3 bases lay outside the gene matches. The CDR3 DNA is TGCGCCAGCAGCTTGCAGCGGGAGAACGGGGAGCTGTTTTTT. Protein: CASSLQRENGELFF.

This chain connects TRBV4-2 to TRBJ2-6; 8 bases line up with TRBD2. The V gene end was trimmed by 0 bases and the J gene end by 0 bases; junction bases not matched to a gene: 7. The CDR3 length is 19 residues. Germline V gene data show CDR1 as LGHNA and CDR2 as YNFKEQ. CDR3 residues: CASSQDRAGGSSGANVLTF. DNA of the CDR3: TGTGCCAGCAGCCAAGATCGGGCGGGAGGTAGCTCTGGGGCCAACGTCCTGACTTTC.

This clone was picked up a small number of times. The chain has TRBV5-6 and TRBJ1-1; unclear D gene. There are 14 residues in the CDR3. Germline values: CDR1 SGHDT, CDR2 YYEEEE. Between the trimmed V and J ends, which lost 3 bases and 1 base, there was a span of 10 bases. The DNA for the CDR3 is TGTGCCAGCAGCTCGGGGATGAGGAACACTGAAGCTTTCTTT. Translating it yields CASSSGMRNTEAFF.

This clone was seen a single time. The chain is built from TRBV7-8 and TRBJ2-7; D possibly uses TRBD1 or TRBD2 (5 bases each). V dropped 0 bases and J dropped 6 bases, with 9 bases sitting between them. The CDR3 consists of 13 residues. Germline-derived CDR1 and CDR2 are SGHVS and FQNEAQ. As DNA, the CDR3 is TGTGCCAGCAGCTTAGCATCTGGGGGCGAGCAGTACTTC. This sequence encodes CASSLASGGEQYF. Looking up the rest from reference TRBV7-8 and TRBJ2-7 gives the full variable domain: GAGVSQSPRYKVAKRGQDVALRCDPISGHVSLFWYQQALGQGPEFLTYFQNEAQLDKSGLPSDRFFAERPEGSVSTLKIQRTQQEDSAVYLCASSLASGGEQYFGPGTRLTVT.

V and J are TRBV7-2 and TRBJ1-4; a weak D match, TRBD1 (5 bases). V was cut by 0 bases and J by 4 bases, with 9 bases left in between. The CDR3 length is 15 residues. Germline V gene data show CDR1 as SGHTA and CDR2 as FQGNSA. CDR3 DNA: TGTGCCAGCAGCTTAGCGCGGACAAGTAATGAAAAACTGTTTTTT. Translated: CASSLARTSNEKLFF.

The chain links TRBV19 to TRBJ2-2; D unclear. V lost 3 bases and J lost 2, with 4 bases in between. The CDR3 contains 13 residues. From germline, CDR1 is LNHDA and CDR2 SQIVND (reference sequence). DNA of the CDR3: TGTGCCAGTAGTATCCTTAACACCGGGGAGCTGTTTTTT. Translating gives CASSILNTGELFF.

This rearrangement joins TRBV27 to TRBJ1-3; TRBD1 might be the D (6 bases). Trimming pared 5 bases from V and 3 bases from J, leaving 20 bases between. Germline CDR1 and CDR2: MNHEY and SMNVEV (reference sequence). The CDR3 runs to 17 residues. The CDR3 sequence: CASSARLQGSYGNTIYF. The CDR3 bases are TGTGCCAGCAGTGCCCGGTTACAGGGATCTTATGGAAACACCATATATTTT.

This clone was picked up one time. J is TRBJ2-7 and V is TRBV12-5; the match to TRBD1 covers 7 bases. Germline V gives CDR1 LGHNT, CDR2 FRNRAP. CDR3 length: 17 residues. J gave up 0 bases and V 1 base, and 9 bases lay outside the gene matches. CDR3 sequence reads: CASGLAATGQSSYEQYF. The CDR3, as DNA: TGTGCTAGTGGTTTGGCAGCTACGGGACAGTCCTCCTACGAGCAGTACTTC.

The V call is TRBV19, the J call TRBJ2-3; the match to TRBD2 covers 10 bases. The trim removed 5 bases at V and 3 bases at J, leaving 5 bases unmatched. The CDR3 loop spans 15 amino acids. Germline values: CDR1 LNHDA, CDR2 SQIVND (reference sequence). This CDR3 reads CASSSGLAWTDTQYF. The CDR3 coding sequence is TGTGCCAGTAGTTCGGGACTAGCGTGGACAGATACGCAGTATTTT.

This clone was detected only a few times. The chain links TRBV18 to TRBJ2-7; no reliable D call. Trimming removed 4 bases from V and 2 bases from J, with 9 bases in between. CDR1 is KGHSH and CDR2 is LQKENI in the germline V gene. The CDR3 consists of 13 residues. The CDR3 spells CASSQNPTYEQYF. CDR3 DNA sequence: TGTGCCAGCTCACAGAATCCCACCTACGAGCAGTACTTC.

J is TRBJ2-5 and V is TRBV18, with D unresolved. Germline V gene data show CDR1 as KGHSH and CDR2 as LQKENI. The CDR3 runs 12 residues. V dropped 6 bases and J dropped 5 bases, with 10 bases sitting between them. The CDR3 sequence: CASSQDRETQYF. CDR3 DNA sequence: TGTGCCAGCTCCCAAGACCGGGAGACCCAGTACTTC.

To note about this clone: In the same sample, other DNA sequences code for this CDR3. The chain joins TRBV7-9 to TRBJ2-3; D uncertain. Germline V gene lookup returns CDR1 SEHNR and CDR2 FQNEAQ (reference sequence). V was trimmed by 4 bases and J by 6 bases, leaving 14 bases between them. The CDR3 loop spans 14 amino acids. As DNA, the CDR3 is TGTGCCAGCAGCTCAGGTCCGGCGCCGGATACGCAGTATTTT. This translates into CASSSGPAPDTQYF. Filled out from reference TRBV7-9 and TRBJ2-3, the complete variable domain reads DTGVSQNPRHKITKRGQNVTFRCDPISEHNRLYWYRQTLGQGPEFLTYFQNEAQLEKSRLLSDRFSAERPKGSFSTLEIQRTEQGDSAMYLCASSSGPAPDTQYFGPGTRLTVL.

The chain links TRBV11-2 to TRBJ2-1; no clear D gene. CDR1 is SGHAT, CDR2 FQNNGV, per germline. The CDR3 extends over 14 amino acids. V was clipped by 2 bases and J by 5 bases, with 10 bases between them. This CDR3 is CASSLSPRNNEQFF. In nucleotides, the CDR3 is TGTGCCAGCAGCTTATCGCCCAGAAACAATGAGCAGTTCTTC.

The chain carries TRBV5-1 and TRBJ2-4, with D perhaps TRBD1 (6 bases). The V gene lost 0 bases and the J gene lost 0 bases, with 10 bases spanning the gap. The length of the CDR3 is 16 residues. Germline V gene sequence: CDR1 SGHRS, CDR2 YFSETQ. CDR3 sequence reads: CASSLGDIIAKNIQYF. CDR3 in DNA: TGCGCCAGCAGCTTGGGGGACATTATAGCCAAAAACATTCAGTACTTC.

J is TRBJ2-1 and V is TRBV5-1; TRBD2 aligns across 9 bases. This CDR3 has 17 amino acids. The trim removed 4 bases at V and 0 bases at J, leaving 8 bases unmatched. Per germline, CDR1 SGHRS and CDR2 YFSETQ. The CDR3 coding sequence is TGCGCCAGCAGCGTGGGACTAGCAAAGAGCTCCTACAATGAGCAGTTCTTC. Amino acid sequence: CASSVGLAKSSYNEQFF.

V is TRBV11-1 and J is TRBJ2-6, with 13 bases identical to TRBD2. Germline values: CDR1 SGHAT, CDR2 FQDESV (reference sequence). The junction had 5 bases not matched to a gene; V was cut back by 7 bases and J by 2 bases. The CDR3 has 17 amino acids. The CDR3 DNA follows: TGTGCCAGCACCCTGGGACTAGCGGGAACTGGGGCCAACGTCCTGACTTTC. It specifies CASTLGLAGTGANVLTF.

The CDR3 spells CASALGEAVISYEQYF. CDR3 DNA: TGTGCCAGCGCACTCGGGGAGGCGGTGATCTCCTACGAGCAGTACTTC. The genes are TRBV5-8 and TRBJ2-7, with D possibly matching TRBD2 (6 bases). The CDR3 totals 16 residues. Trimming took 7 bases from V and 0 from J, leaving 20 bases between them. Germline V lookup: CDR1 SGHTS, CDR2 YDEGEE.

This CDR3 is CAATTGNLDTQYF. The CDR3 region has the DNA TGTGCCGCGACGACAGGGAATCTGGATACGCAGTATTTT. The chain combines TRBV19 with TRBJ2-3; 7 bases are shared with TRBD1. Germline CDR1 LNHDA, CDR2 SQIVND (reference sequence). J gave up 6 bases and V 11 bases, and 11 bases lay outside the gene matches. The CDR3 consists of 13 residues.

The V gene is TRBV11-3, the J gene TRBJ1-2; 12 bases map to TRBD1. J was trimmed by 4 bases and V by 5 bases; bases with no gene match: 5. CDR1 is SGHNT, CDR2 YENEEA, per germline. The CDR3 covers 15 residues. Written as DNA, the CDR3 is TGTGCCAGCAGCCCCGGGACAGGGGGCTTCTATGGCTACACCTTC. Its protein is CASSPGTGGFYGYTF.

This chain links TRBV6-5 with TRBJ2-7; no definite D call. Germline-derived CDR1 and CDR2 are MNHEY and SVGAGI. The V and J ends lost 2 bases and 6 bases respectively, with 11 bases between them. The CDR3 contains 13 residues. The CDR3 sequence is CASSYDEGFEQYF. In DNA form, the CDR3 reads TGTGCCAGCAGTTACGATGAAGGGTTCGAGCAGTACTTC.